This T cell receptor beta chain is drawn from a study of control samples from healthy donors and cancer patients. Libraries were prepared by immunoSEQ multiplex PCR; TCRdb keeps only in-frame clonotypes and omits some of them. Found here are tens of thousands of clones, roughly nine tenths of them singletons; the top ten hold 1.5% to 2%. The CDR3 sequence is 14 residues long. Germline CDR1 SGHRS, CDR2 YFSETQ. V lost 4 bases to trimming and J lost 7 bases; unmatched junction nucleotides: 9. The chain carries TRBV5-1 and TRBJ2-7, with 9 bases fitting TRBD1. This TCR was recovered from a middle-aged man with colorectal cancer. Material: PBMCs. The CDR3 spells CASSPWDREFEQYF. In DNA form, the CDR3 reads TGCGCCAGCAGCCCCTGGGACAGGGAGTTTGAGCAGTACTTC.